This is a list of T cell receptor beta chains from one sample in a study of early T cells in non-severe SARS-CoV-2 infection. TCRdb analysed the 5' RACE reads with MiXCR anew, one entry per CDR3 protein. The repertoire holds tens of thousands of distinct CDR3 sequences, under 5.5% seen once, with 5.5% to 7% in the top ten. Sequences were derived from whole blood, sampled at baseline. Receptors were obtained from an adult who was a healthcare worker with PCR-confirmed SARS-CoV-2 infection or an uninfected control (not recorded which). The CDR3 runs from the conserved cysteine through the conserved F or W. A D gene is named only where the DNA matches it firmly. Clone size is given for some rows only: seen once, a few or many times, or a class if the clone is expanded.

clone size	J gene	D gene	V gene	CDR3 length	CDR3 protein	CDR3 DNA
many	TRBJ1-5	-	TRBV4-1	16	CASSQDYSLSNQPQHF	TGCGCCAGCAGCCAGGACTACAGCCTAAGCAATCAGCCCCAGCATTTT
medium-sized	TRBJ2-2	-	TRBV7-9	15	CASSLALTTSGELFF	TGTGCCAGCAGCTTAGCGCTAACAACGTCCGGGGAGCTGTTTTTT
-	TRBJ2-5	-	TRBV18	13	CASSPPPPKAQYF	TGTGCCAGCTCACCTCCGCCTCCCAAGGCCCAGTACTTC
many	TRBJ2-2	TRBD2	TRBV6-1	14	CASRLAGDTGELFF	TGTGCCAGCAGACTAGCGGGGGACACCGGGGAGCTGTTTTTT
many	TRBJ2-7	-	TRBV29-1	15	CSVEGGGPNSYEQYF	TGCAGCGTTGAAGGAGGAGGGCCTAATTCCTACGAGCAGTACTTC
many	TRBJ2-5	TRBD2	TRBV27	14	CASSSLAGIETQYF	TGTGCCAGCAGTTCCCTAGCGGGAATAGAGACCCAGTACTTC
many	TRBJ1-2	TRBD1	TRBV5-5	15	CASSLQTGANYGYTF	TGTGCCAGCAGCCTTCAGACAGGGGCTAACTATGGCTACACCTTC
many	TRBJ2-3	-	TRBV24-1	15	CATSDTQDHTDTQYF	TGTGCCACCAGTGATACGCAGGACCACACAGATACGCAGTATTTT
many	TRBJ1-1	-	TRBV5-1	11	CASSSNTEAFF	TGCGCCAGCAGCTCGAACACTGAAGCTTTCTTT
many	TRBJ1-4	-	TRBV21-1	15	CASSTRQRTNEKLFF	TGTGCCAGCAGCACTCGACAGAGAACTAATGAAAAACTGTTTTTT
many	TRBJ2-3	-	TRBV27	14	CASSPRFRADTQYF	TGTGCCAGCAGTCCCCGGTTTAGGGCAGATACGCAGTATTTT
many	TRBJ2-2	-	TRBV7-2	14	CASSLGTRTGELFF	TGTGCCAGCAGCTTAGGAACTAGGACCGGGGAGCTGTTTTTT
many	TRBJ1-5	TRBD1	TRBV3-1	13	CASSDREGQPQHF	TGTGCCAGCAGCGACAGGGAGGGTCAGCCCCAGCATTTT
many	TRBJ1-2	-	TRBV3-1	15	CASSQFPGSGYGYTF	TGTGCCAGCAGCCAATTCCCGGGTAGTGGCTATGGCTACACCTTC